The clone carrying this TCR beta chain was recorded many times. What the library attached to individual cDNA molecules were unique molecular identifiers. TCRdb re-called the RACE reads with MiXCR, one entry per CDR3 protein. The sample has 50,000 to 60,000 distinct CDR3 sequences; roughly an eighth are singletons. Germline assignment: CDR1 SNHLY and CDR2 FYNNEI. The CDR3 spans 13 residues. After removal of 6 bases from V and 2 bases from J, the junction contained 3 bases not matched to a gene. The sample comes from a study of human T cells and chemical hapten exposure. As to time point: patch test 3, about 24 weeks after DPC sensitization. Treatment denoted: therapeutic diphenylcyclopropenone sensitization with weekly scalp DPC.

The chain is built from TRBV2 and TRBJ1-1; TRBD1 agrees at 7 bases. The material sequenced was whole blood, taken in connection with sensitization to the hapten diphenylcyclopropenone (DPC). This sequence was found in a man aged 25 to 40 with alopecia areata. Some clones in this sample may be carry-over from other donors' samples. The CDR3 spells CASSGDSNTEAFF. In DNA, the CDR3 is TGTGCCAGCAGCGGGGACAGCAACACTGAAGCTTTCTTT. Variable domain in full (rest from reference TRBV2 and TRBJ1-1): EPEVTQTPSHQVTQMGQEVILRCVPISNHLYFYWYRQILGQKVEFLVSFYNNEISEKSEIFDDQFSVERPDGSNFTLKIRSTKLEDSAMYFCASSGDSNTEAFFGQGTRLTVV.